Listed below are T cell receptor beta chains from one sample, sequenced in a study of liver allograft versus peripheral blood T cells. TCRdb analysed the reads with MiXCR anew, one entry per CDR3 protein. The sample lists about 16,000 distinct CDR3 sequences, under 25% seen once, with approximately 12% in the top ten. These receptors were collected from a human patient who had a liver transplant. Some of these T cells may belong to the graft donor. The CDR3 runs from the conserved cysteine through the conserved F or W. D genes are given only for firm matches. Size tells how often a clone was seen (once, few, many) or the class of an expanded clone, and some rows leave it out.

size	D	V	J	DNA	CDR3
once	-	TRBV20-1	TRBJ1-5	TGCAGTGCTAGAGTGGGTAGCAATCAGCCCCAGCATTTT	CSARVGSNQPQHF
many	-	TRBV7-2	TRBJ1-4	TGTGCCAGCAGCTCCTACGCAGGATTCAATGAAAAACTGTTTTTT	CASSSYAGFNEKLFF
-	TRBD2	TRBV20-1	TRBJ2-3	TGCAGTCGTAGAGCGGGGAGCACAGATACGCAGTATTTT	CSRRAGSTDTQYF
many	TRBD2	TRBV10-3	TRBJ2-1	TGTGCCATCCTCGATTCTAGCGGGGGGCCCCATGAGCAGTTCTTC	CAILDSSGGPHEQFF
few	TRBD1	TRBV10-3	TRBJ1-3	TGTGCCATCAGTGCTATGGACAGGGTTCGAGGAAACACCATATATTTT	CAISAMDRVRGNTIYF
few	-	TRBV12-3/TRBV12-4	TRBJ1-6	TGTGCCAGCAGTTTAGAACCCTACTATAATTCACCCCTCCACTTT	CASSLEPYYNSPLHF
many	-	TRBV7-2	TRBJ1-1	TGTGCCAGCAGCTTAAGGGGGAACACTGAAGCTTTCTTT	CASSLRGNTEAFF
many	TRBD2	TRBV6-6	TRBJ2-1	TGTGCCAGCAACCTACTAGCGGGAGAACGGAATGAGCAGTTCTTC	CASNLLAGERNEQFF
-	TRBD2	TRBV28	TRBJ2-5	TGTGCCAGCAGTGTGCCGGGACTAGGTGCAGAGACCCAGTACTTC	CASSVPGLGAETQYF
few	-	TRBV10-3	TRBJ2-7	TGTGCCATCAGTGACGGGCCTCTATCGTCCTACGAGCAGTACTTC	CAISDGPLSSYEQYF
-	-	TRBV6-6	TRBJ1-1	TGTGCCAGCAGTTACTCCCCAGTTGGCGGGCTACGAGGGACCATGAACACTGAAGCTTTCTTT	CASSYSPVGGLRGTMNTEAFF
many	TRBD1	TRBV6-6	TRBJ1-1	TGTGCCAGCAGTTTTCCGACAGGGCCGAACACTGAAGCTTTCTTT	CASSFPTGPNTEAFF
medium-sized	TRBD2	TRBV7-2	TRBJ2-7	TGTGCCAGCAGCCGCAGCGGGAGGAGGTCCTACGAGCAGTACTTC	CASSRSGRRSYEQYF
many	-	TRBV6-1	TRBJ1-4	TGTGCCAGCACCTGGGGACTTGCAACTAATGAAAAACTGTTTTTT	CASTWGLATNEKLFF
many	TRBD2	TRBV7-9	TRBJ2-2	TGTGCCAGCAGGCCCCTAGCGGGAAACACCGGGGAGCTGTTTTTT	CASRPLAGNTGELFF